Listed here are 25 T cell receptor beta chains from one sample, sequenced in a study of T cells in Graves' hyperthyroidism and ophthalmopathy. Amplification yielded TCR beta CDR3 regions, with RNA transcripts as the source. A first-round RT-PCR of the TCR CDR3 used the HTBI primer set. MiXCR, applied by TCRdb to the multiplex PCR reads, yields one record per CDR3 protein. The repertoire consists of approximately 350,000 distinct CDR3 sequences, with around 15% occurring once and the leading ten covering approximately 19%. Sequencing used blood. These receptors originate from an older woman with Graves' ophthalmopathy.

This clonotype was observed at least ten times. V usage is TRBV30 and J usage is TRBJ2-7, with 7 bases identical to TRBD2. The V gene end was trimmed by 3 bases and the J gene end by 6 bases; junction bases not matched to a gene: 2. CDR3 size: 11 residues. Germline CDR1 is GTSNPN and CDR2 is SVGIG (reference sequence). The CDR3 sequence is CAWSREGEQYF. The CDR3 nucleotides are TGTGCCTGGAGCAGGGAGGGCGAGCAGTACTTC.

This clonotype appeared many times. The chain couples TRBV28 to TRBJ2-7, with 7 nucleotides matching TRBD2. Germline CDR1 MDHEN, CDR2 SYDVKM. The CDR3 sequence is 14 residues long. V was clipped by 6 bases and J by 0 bases; unmatched bases: 5. The CDR3 region has the DNA TGTGCCAGCAGGGGGGAGGGGAGCTCCTACGAGCAGTACTTC. Encoded protein: CASRGEGSSYEQYF.

This clonotype came up many times. This CDR3 reads CASSSGGANEKLFF. DNA of the CDR3: TGTGCCAGCAGCTCCGGGGGGGCTAATGAAAAACTGTTTTTT. The genes are TRBV2 and TRBJ1-4; maybe TRBD1 (5 bases). Germline V gene data show CDR1 as SNHLY and CDR2 as FYNNEI. The CDR3 has 14 residues. Trimming took 6 bases from V and 3 from J, leaving 11 bases between them.

The rearrangement joins TRBV6-1 to TRBJ1-5; TRBD1 is a possible D gene (5 bases). The V end was cut by 4 bases, the J end by 6 bases, with 13 bases between. CDR1 and CDR2 from the germline V gene are MNHNS and SASEGT. CDR3 length equals 14 residues. The chain's CDR3 is CASSVTGGGQPQHF. Written as DNA, the CDR3 is TGTGCCAGCAGTGTAACGGGGGGGGGTCAGCCCCAGCATTTT.

This clonotype was picked up many times. The chain uses TRBV20-1 and TRBJ2-5; TRBD2 matches 9 bases. Germline CDR1 DFQATT, CDR2 SNEGSKA (reference sequence). The J segment lost 5 bases and the V segment lost 7 bases, leaving 8 bases of the junction unmatched. The CDR3 loop spans 13 amino acids. The CDR3 is CSVPGLASETQYF. CDR3 nucleotide sequence: TGCAGTGTGCCGGGACTAGCTAGTGAGACCCAGTACTTC.

This clonotype has a count of ten or more. V and J are TRBV28 and TRBJ2-3; TRBD2 agrees at 12 bases. This CDR3 is 20 amino acids long. With V trimmed by 5 bases and J by 3 bases, 18 bases remained unmatched. Germline V gene sequence: CDR1 MDHEN, CDR2 SYDVKM. The CDR3 DNA is TGTGCCAGCAGTGAAACGGTGGGACTAGCGGGCTTTACTACTACAGATACGCAGTATTTT. Translated, it gives CASSETVGLAGFTTTDTQYF.

This clonotype came up many times. The chain is built from TRBV7-2 and TRBJ2-3, with TRBD2 identical over 13 bases. The junction had 6 bases not matched to a gene; V was cut back by 5 bases and J by 4 bases. Germline loops: CDR1 SGHTA, CDR2 FQGNSA. The CDR3 sequence is 16 residues long. CDR3: CASSHGTSGNADTQYF. As DNA, the CDR3 is TGTGCCAGCAGCCACGGGACTAGCGGGAACGCAGATACGCAGTATTTT.

This clonotype was observed many times. The chain carries TRBV7-9 and TRBJ2-3; TRBD2 aligns across 11 bases. The CDR3 is made up of 15 amino acids. V shed 5 bases and J 1 base; nucleotides not matched to a gene: 2. Per the germline V gene, CDR1 is SEHNR and CDR2 is FQNEAQ (reference sequence). The CDR3 coding sequence is TGTGCCAGCAGCCGACTAGCGGGGCGCACAGATACGCAGTATTTT. Translation: CASSRLAGRTDTQYF. The full variable domain, rest sourced from reference TRBV7-9 and TRBJ2-3, is DTGVSQNPRHKITKRGQNVTFRCDPISEHNRLYWYRQTLGQGPEFLTYFQNEAQLEKSRLLSDRFSAERPKGSFSTLEIQRTEQGDSAMYLCASSRLAGRTDTQYFGPGTRLTVL.

This chain connects TRBV7-2 to TRBJ1-1; D unresolved. The ends were cut back, 1 base at V and 3 bases at J, with 9 bases in the middle. The CDR3 has 14 amino acids. Germline assignment: CDR1 SGHTA and CDR2 FQGNSA. The CDR3 DNA reads TGTGCCAGCAGCTTAGATGGGCTGTACACTGAAGCTTTCTTT. Protein product: CASSLDGLYTEAFF.

This clonotype was counted at least ten times. The chain uses TRBV10-1 and TRBJ1-1, with D perhaps TRBD1 (5 bases). V was clipped by 0 bases and J by 1 base, with 12 bases between them. This CDR3 spans 16 amino acids. Germline assignment: CDR1 WNHNN and CDR2 SYGVQD (reference sequence). CDR3 nucleotides: TGCGCCAGCAGTGAGTCGGGATTAGGGGCGAACACTGAAGCTTTCTTT. Protein: CASSESGLGANTEAFF.

This clonotype was detected ten times or more. The rearrangement uses TRBV20-1 and TRBJ2-1, with D maybe TRBD1 (7 bases). This CDR3 is 13 amino acids long. CDR1 and CDR2 (germline): DFQATT, SNEGSKA (reference sequence). Trimming took off 3 bases at V and 8 bases at J, with 14 bases between the two ends. CDR3 coding DNA: TGCAGTGCTAGCGGAGGGGGCCTAGATGAGCAGTTCTTC. Its protein product is CSASGGGLDEQFF.

This clonotype has at least ten counts. The genes are TRBV6-1 and TRBJ1-2, with D unresolved. Germline V gene data show CDR1 as MNHNS and CDR2 as SASEGT. This CDR3 spans 15 amino acids. V was clipped by 6 bases and J by 5 bases, with 19 bases between them. For the CDR3, the DNA is TGTGCCAGCAGGCGACAACCTCAAGAGGGATATGGCTACACCTTC. It codes for CASRRQPQEGYGYTF.

This clonotype was observed a handful of times. CDR3 DNA: TGTGCCAGCTCACCCCCGGGACAGGGGGCGAACACCATATATTTT. Protein sequence: CASSPPGQGANTIYF. The gene calls are TRBV18 and TRBJ1-3; 12 nucleotides match TRBD1. V trimming: 3 bases; J trimming: 7 bases; junction bases outside the gene matches: 4. This CDR3 is built from 15 residues. Germline V CDR1 and CDR2: KGHSH, LQKENI.

This chain connects TRBV11-3 to TRBJ2-2; TRBD1 or TRBD2 may be the D gene (5 bases each). This CDR3 region has 14 residues. Germline V gene data show CDR1 as SGHNT and CDR2 as YENEEA. V was shortened by 3 bases and J by 6 bases, with 11 bases between the two germline ends. The CDR3 DNA reads as TGTGCCAGCAGCTTGGGGGATTTACCCGGGGAGCTGTTTTTT. As protein: CASSLGDLPGELFF.

This clonotype was seen a few times. The rearrangement joins TRBV6-8 to TRBJ1-2, with D unclear. V gave up 8 bases and J gave up 1 base, with 11 bases separating them. The CDR3 is 13 residues long. CDR1 MNHGY and CDR2 SAAAGT come from the germline V gene. CDR3 residues: CASVPSVNYGYTF. The CDR3 region has the DNA TGTGCCAGCGTTCCCTCAGTTAACTATGGCTACACCTTC.

This clonotype showed up many times. The genes are TRBV12-3 or TRBV12-4 and TRBJ2-7; D is perhaps TRBD1 or TRBD2 (5 bases each). Deletions cut 5 bases from V and 2 bases from J, with 13 bases between. The CDR3 consists of 14 residues. CDR3 amino acids: CASSTPGAPYEQYF. Here the CDR3 DNA reads TGTGCCAGCAGTACACCCGGGGCCCCCTACGAGCAGTACTTC.

This clonotype showed up many times. This sequence joins TRBV15 and TRBJ2-3; D is ambiguous. Trimming took off 1 base at V and 0 bases at J, with 11 bases between the two ends. CDR1 LNHNV and CDR2 YYDKDF come from the germline V gene (reference sequence). The CDR3 loop spans 16 amino acids. The CDR3, as DNA: TGTGCCACCAGCAGAGGCGAAGAATCTAGCACAGATACGCAGTATTTT. Encoded protein: CATSRGEESSTDTQYF. Full variable domain (missing parts from reference TRBV15 and TRBJ2-3): DAMVIQNPRYQVTQFGKPVTLSCSQTLNHNVMYWYQQKSSQAPKLLFHYYDKDFNNEADTPDNFQSRRPNTSFCFLDIRSPGLGDTAMYLCATSRGEESSTDTQYFGPGTRLTVL.

This clonotype appeared many times. The chain combines TRBV28 with TRBJ1-5; the D gene is possibly TRBD1 (5 bases). The CDR3 contains 13 residues. Germline assignment: CDR1 MDHEN and CDR2 SYDVKM. Trimming took 7 bases from V and 9 from J, leaving 16 bases between them. The CDR3 nucleotides read TGTGCCAGCACCTCGGGGGGGTTGTTGCCCCAGCATTTT. It encodes CASTSGGLLPQHF.

This clonotype has at least ten counts. The chain has TRBV10-3 and TRBJ2-1; 10 bases line up with TRBD2. V shed 5 bases, J shed 4 bases, and the junction held 2 bases outside the gene matches. Per the germline V gene, CDR1 is ENHRY and CDR2 is SYGVKD. This CDR3 comprises 14 residues. The CDR3 sequence: CAISWTSGYNEQFF. CDR3 nucleotide sequence: TGTGCCATCAGTTGGACTAGCGGATACAATGAGCAGTTCTTC.

The J gene is TRBJ2-1, the V gene TRBV12-3 or TRBV12-4, with TRBD2 matching over 8 bases. The CDR3 totals 15 residues. V lost 3 bases, J lost 8 bases, and 9 bases stayed unmatched. CDR3 sequence reads: CASSLKAGENHEQFF. DNA of the CDR3: TGTGCCAGCAGTTTGAAAGCGGGAGAAAACCATGAGCAGTTCTTC.

This clonotype has a count of ten or more. V gene TRBV7-2 combines with J gene TRBJ2-3; D is possibly TRBD2 (6 bases). Germline V gives CDR1 SGHTA, CDR2 FQGNSA. Trimming left V 4 bases short and J 3 bases short, with 17 bases between. The CDR3 has 16 amino acids. In DNA form, the CDR3 reads TGTGCCAGCAGCTCCACGGCGCCCCGGGGGACAGATACGCAGTATTTT. Amino acid sequence: CASSSTAPRGTDTQYF.

This clonotype occurred many times. This chain connects TRBV10-2 to TRBJ2-5; tentative D call: TRBD1 (5 bases). The V gene's germline CDR1 is WSHSY and CDR2 SAAADI. This CDR3 is built from 12 residues. The V gene lost 6 bases and the J gene lost 4 bases, with 9 bases spanning the gap. CDR3 sequence: CASSSGAETQYF. The CDR3 nucleotides read TGCGCCAGCAGCAGTGGGGCAGAGACCCAGTACTTC.

This clonotype was detected only a few times. The V gene is TRBV4-2, the J gene TRBJ2-5; 10 positions match TRBD2. The V gene end was trimmed by 4 bases and the J gene end by 5 bases; junction bases not matched to a gene: 10. Per germline, CDR1 LGHNA and CDR2 YNFKEQ. The CDR3 has 16 amino acids. The DNA for the CDR3 is TGTGCCAGCAGCCTAGACTCCGGGACTAGCGAGGAGACCCAGTACTTC. Translation: CASSLDSGTSEETQYF.

The CDR3 DNA is TGTGCCAGCTCCCTAAGGAACAATGAGCAGTTCTTC. It yields the protein CASSLRNNEQFF. The V gene is TRBV18, the J gene TRBJ2-1; no clear D gene. The V end lost 6 bases, the J end lost 5 bases, and 8 bases lay between the germline ends. Per the germline V gene, CDR1 is KGHSH and CDR2 is LQKENI. The CDR3 covers 12 residues.

On this clonotype: A much larger clone differs from this one at a single base, so this may be a read error. The rearrangement uses TRBV20-1 and TRBJ1-1, with D hard to call. The CDR3 extends over 13 amino acids. Germline CDR1 and CDR2: DFQATT and SNEGSKA (reference sequence). In nucleotides, the CDR3 is TGCAGTGCTCGAACCAATTATGACACTGAAGCTTACTTT. This translates into CSARTNYDTEAYF.